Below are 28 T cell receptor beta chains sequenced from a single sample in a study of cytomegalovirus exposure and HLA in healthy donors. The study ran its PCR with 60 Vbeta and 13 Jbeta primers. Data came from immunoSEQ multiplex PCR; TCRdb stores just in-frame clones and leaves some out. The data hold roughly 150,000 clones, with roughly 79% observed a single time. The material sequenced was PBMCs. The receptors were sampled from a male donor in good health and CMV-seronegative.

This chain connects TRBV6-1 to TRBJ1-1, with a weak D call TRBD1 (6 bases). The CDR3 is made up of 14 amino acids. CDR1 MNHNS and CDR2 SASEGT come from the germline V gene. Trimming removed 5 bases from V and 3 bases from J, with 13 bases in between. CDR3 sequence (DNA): TGTGCCAGCAGTCCGGGGGGGGCGGACACTGAAGCTTTCTTT. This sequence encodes CASSPGGADTEAFF.

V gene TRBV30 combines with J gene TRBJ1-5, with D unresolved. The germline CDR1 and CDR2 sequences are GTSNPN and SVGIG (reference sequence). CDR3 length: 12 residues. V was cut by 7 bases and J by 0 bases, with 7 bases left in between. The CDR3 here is CAYSNSNQPQHF. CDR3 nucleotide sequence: TGTGCCTACTCCAATAGCAATCAGCCCCAGCATTTT.

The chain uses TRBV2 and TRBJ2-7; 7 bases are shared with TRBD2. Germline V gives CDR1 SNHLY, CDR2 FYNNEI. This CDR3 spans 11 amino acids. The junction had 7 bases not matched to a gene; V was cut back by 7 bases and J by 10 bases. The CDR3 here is CASTSERDQYF. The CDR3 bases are TGTGCCAGCACCTCGGAGCGGGATCAGTACTTC. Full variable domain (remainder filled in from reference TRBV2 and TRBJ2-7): EPEVTQTPSHQVTQMGQEVILRCVPISNHLYFYWYRQILGQKVEFLVSFYNNEISEKSEIFDDQFSVERPDGSNFTLKIRSTKLEDSAMYFCASTSERDQYFGPGTRLTVT.

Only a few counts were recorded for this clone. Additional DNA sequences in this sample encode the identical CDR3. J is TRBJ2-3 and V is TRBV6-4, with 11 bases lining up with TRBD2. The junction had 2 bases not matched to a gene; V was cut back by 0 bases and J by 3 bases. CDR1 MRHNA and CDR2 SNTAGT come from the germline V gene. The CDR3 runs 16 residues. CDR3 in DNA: TGTGCCAGCAGTGACTCGGCTAGCGGGGGGACAGATACGCAGTATTTT. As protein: CASSDSASGGTDTQYF.

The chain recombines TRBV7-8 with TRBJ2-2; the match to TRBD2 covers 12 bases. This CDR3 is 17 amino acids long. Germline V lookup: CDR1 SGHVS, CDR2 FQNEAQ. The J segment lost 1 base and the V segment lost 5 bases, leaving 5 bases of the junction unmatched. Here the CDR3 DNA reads TGTGCCAGCAGCCATCGACTAGCGGGGGAGAACACCGGGGAGCTGTTTTTT. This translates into CASSHRLAGENTGELFF. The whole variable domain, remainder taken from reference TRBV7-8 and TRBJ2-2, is GAGVSQSPRYKVAKRGQDVALRCDPISGHVSLFWYQQALGQGPEFLTYFQNEAQLDKSGLPSDRFFAERPEGSVSTLKIQRTQQEDSAVYLCASSHRLAGENTGELFFGEGSRLTVL.

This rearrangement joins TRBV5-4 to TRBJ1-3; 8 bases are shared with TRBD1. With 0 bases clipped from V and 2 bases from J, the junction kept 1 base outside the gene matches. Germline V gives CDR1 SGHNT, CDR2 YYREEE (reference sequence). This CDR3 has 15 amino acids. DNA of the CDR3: TGTGCCAGCAGCTTGGACAGGGGGGCTGGAAACACCATATATTTT. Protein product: CASSLDRGAGNTIYF.

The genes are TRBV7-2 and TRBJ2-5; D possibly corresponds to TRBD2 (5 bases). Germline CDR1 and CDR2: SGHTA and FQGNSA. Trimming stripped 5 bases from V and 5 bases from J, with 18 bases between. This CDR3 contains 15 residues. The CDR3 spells CASSPTSNPRETQYF. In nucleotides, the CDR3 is TGTGCCAGCAGCCCTACTAGTAACCCCCGGGAGACCCAGTACTTC.

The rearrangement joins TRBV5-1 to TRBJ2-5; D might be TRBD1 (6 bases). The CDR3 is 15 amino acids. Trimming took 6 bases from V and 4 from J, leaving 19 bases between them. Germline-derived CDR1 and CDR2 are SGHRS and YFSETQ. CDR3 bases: TGCGCCAGCAAAGGTCAGAACAGGGTCGGAGAGACCCAGTACTTC. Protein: CASKGQNRVGETQYF.

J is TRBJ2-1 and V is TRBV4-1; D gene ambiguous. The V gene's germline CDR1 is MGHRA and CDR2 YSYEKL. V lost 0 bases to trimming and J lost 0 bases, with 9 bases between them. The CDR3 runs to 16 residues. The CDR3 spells CASSQERSSSYNEQFF. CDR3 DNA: TGCGCCAGCAGCCAAGAACGGTCTAGCTCCTACAATGAGCAGTTCTTC.

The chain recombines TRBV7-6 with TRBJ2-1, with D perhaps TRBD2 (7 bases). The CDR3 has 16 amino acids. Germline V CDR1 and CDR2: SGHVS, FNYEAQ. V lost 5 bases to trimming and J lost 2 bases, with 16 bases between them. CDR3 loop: CASSAGGGGPYNEQFF. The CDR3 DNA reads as TGTGCCAGCAGCGCAGGCGGCGGGGGCCCCTACAATGAGCAGTTCTTC.

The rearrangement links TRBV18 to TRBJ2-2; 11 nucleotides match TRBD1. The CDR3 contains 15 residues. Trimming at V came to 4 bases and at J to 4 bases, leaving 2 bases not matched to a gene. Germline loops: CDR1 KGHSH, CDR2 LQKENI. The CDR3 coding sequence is TGTGCCAGCTCACGGGACAGGGGGAGCACCGGGGAGCTGTTTTTT. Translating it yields CASSRDRGSTGELFF.

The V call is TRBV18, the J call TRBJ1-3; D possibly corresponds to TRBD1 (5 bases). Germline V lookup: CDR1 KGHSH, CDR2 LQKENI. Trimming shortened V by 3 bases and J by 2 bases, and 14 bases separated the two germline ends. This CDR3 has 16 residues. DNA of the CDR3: TGTGCCAGCTCACCTGCAGGGTTTAGAACTGGAAACACCATATATTTT. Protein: CASSPAGFRTGNTIYF.

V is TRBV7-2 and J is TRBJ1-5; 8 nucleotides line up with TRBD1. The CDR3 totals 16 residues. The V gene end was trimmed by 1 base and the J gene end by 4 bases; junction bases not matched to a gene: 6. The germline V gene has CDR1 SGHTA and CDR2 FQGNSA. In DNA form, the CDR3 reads TGTGCCAGCAGCTTAGGACAGGGGAAGTTGAATCAGCCCCAGCATTTT. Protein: CASSLGQGKLNQPQHF.

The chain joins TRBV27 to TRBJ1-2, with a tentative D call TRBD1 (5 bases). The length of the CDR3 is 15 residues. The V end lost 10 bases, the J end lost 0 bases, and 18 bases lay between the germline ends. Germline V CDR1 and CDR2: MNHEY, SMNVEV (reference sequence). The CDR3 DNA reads TGTGCCACCGGGGGAACAGACCGGACTAACTATGGCTACACCTTC. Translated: CATGGTDRTNYGYTF.

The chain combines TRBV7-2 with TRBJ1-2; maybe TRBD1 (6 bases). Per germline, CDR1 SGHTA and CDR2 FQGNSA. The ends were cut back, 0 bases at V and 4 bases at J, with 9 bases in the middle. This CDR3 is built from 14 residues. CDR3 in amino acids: CASSLARTAYGYTF. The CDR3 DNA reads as TGTGCCAGCAGCTTAGCTCGGACAGCCTATGGCTACACCTTC.

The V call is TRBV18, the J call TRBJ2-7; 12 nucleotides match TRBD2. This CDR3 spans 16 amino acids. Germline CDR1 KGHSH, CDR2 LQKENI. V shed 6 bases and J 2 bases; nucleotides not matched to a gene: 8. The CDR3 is CASSPRLAGEPYEQYF. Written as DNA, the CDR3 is TGTGCCAGCTCCCCCCGACTAGCGGGAGAACCCTACGAGCAGTACTTC.

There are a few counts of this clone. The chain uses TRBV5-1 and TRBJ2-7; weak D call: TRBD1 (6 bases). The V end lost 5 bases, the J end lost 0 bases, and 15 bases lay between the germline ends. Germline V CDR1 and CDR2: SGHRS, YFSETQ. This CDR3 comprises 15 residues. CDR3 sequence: CASSRDKLSSYEQYF. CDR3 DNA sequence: TGCGCCAGCAGTAGGGACAAGTTGAGCTCCTACGAGCAGTACTTC.

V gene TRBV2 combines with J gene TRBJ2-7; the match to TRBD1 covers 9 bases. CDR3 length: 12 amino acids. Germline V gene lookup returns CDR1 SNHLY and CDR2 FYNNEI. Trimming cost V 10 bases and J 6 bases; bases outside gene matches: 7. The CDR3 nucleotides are TGTGCCACCTTGGGACAGGGAGGCGAGCAGTACTTC. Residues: CATLGQGGEQYF.

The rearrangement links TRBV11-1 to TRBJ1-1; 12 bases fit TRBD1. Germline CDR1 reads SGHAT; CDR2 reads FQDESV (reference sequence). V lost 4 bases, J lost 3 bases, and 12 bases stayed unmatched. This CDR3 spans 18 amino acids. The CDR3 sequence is CASSYLGTGGRLYTEAFF. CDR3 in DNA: TGTGCCAGCAGCTACTTAGGGACAGGGGGCAGGTTGTACACTGAAGCTTTCTTT. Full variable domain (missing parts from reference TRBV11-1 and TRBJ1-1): EAEVAQSPRYKITEKSQAVAFWCDPISGHATLYWYRQILGQGPELLVQFQDESVVDDSQLPKDRFSAERLKGVDSTLKIQPAELGDSAMYLCASSYLGTGGRLYTEAFFGQGTRLTVV.

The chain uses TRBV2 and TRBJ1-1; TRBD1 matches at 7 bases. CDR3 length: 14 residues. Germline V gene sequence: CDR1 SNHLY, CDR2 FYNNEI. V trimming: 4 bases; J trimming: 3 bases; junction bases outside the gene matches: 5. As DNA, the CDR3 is TGTGCCAGCAGTGTGCAGGGGGGTCACACTGAAGCTTTCTTT. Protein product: CASSVQGGHTEAFF.

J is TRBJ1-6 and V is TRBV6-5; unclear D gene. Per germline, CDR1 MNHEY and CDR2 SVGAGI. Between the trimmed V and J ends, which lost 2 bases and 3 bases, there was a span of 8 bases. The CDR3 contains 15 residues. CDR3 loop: CASSYREGYNSPLHF. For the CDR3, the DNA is TGTGCCAGCAGTTACAGGGAGGGCTATAATTCACCCCTCCACTTT.

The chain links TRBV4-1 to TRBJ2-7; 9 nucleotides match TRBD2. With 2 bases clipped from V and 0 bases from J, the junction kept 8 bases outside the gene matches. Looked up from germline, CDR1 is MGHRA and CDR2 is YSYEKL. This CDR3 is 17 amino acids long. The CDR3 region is CASSQWVAGESSYEQYF. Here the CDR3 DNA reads TGCGCCAGCAGCCAATGGGTAGCGGGGGAGAGCTCCTACGAGCAGTACTTC.

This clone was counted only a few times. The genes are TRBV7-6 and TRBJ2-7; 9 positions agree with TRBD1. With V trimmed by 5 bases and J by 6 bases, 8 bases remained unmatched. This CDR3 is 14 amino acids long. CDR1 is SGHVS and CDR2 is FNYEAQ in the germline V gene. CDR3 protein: CASSGGQGGLEQYF. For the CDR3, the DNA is TGTGCCAGCAGCGGGGGACAGGGTGGCCTCGAGCAGTACTTC.

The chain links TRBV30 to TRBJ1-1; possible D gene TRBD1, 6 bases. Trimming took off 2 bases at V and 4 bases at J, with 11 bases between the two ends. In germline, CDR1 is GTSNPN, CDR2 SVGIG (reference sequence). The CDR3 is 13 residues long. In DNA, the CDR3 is TGTGCCTGGAGTCGGGAGGGGGGCACTGAAGCTTTCTTT. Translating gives CAWSREGGTEAFF.

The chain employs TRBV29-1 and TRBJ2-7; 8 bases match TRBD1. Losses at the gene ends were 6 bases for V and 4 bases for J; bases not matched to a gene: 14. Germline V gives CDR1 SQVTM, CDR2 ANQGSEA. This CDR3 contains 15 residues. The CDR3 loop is CSVSQGPGGEYEQYF. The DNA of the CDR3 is TGCAGCGTATCCCAAGGGCCAGGGGGCGAGTACGAGCAGTACTTC.

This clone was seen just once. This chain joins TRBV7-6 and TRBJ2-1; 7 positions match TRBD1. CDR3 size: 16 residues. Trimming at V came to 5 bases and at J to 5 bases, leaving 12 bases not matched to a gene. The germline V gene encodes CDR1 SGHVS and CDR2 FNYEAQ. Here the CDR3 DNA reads TGTGCCAGCAGCAGCACTTCGGGACAGTACAACAATGAGCAGTTCTTC. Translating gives CASSSTSGQYNNEQFF.

The CDR3 sequence: CASSQIHYGYTF. CDR3 DNA sequence: TGTGCCAGCAGCCAGATACACTATGGCTACACCTTC. The rearrangement links TRBV11-1 to TRBJ1-2, with no clear D. V lost 5 bases and J lost 3, with 7 bases in between. The CDR3 runs to 12 residues. Germline V gene sequence: CDR1 SGHAT, CDR2 FQDESV (reference sequence).

CDR3 amino acids: CATIAGDYGYTF. The CDR3 DNA follows: TGTGCCACCATAGCGGGCGACTATGGCTACACCTTC. The chain joins TRBV6-6 to TRBJ1-2; D gene unclear. V dropped 10 bases and J dropped 3 bases, with 12 bases sitting between them. The CDR3 length is 12 residues. Germline CDR1 MNHNY, CDR2 SVGAGI (reference sequence).